The clone carrying this T cell receptor (beta chain) was counted a single time. The source of the sample is a study of cytomegalovirus exposure and HLA in healthy donors. Measured with immunoSEQ multiplex PCR; TCRdb has only the in-frame clones, and not every one. Of tens of thousands of clones in the sample, just under 95% were seen once. This CDR3 has 13 residues. Germline CDR1 is SGHRS and CDR2 is YFSETQ. V lost 2 bases and J lost 9, with 12 bases in between. The chain has TRBV5-1 and TRBJ2-1; TRBD1 might be the D (6 bases). This receptor was taken from a man between 18 and 35 years old in good health and CMV-seronegative. Sequencing was done on a sample of PBMCs. CDR3 region: CASSLSQGGEQFF. The CDR3 nucleotides are TGCGCCAGCAGCTTATCACAGGGTGGTGAGCAGTTCTTC.